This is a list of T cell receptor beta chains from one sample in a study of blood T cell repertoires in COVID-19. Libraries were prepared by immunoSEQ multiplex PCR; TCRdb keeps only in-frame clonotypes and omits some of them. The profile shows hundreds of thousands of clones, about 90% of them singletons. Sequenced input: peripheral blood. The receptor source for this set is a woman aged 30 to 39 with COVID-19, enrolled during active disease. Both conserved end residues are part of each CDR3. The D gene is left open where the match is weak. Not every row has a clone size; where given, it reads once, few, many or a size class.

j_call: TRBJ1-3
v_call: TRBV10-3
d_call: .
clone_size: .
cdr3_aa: CAITRRRDKHSGNTIYF
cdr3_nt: TGTGCCATCACTCGCCGCCGGGACAAACACTCTGGAAACACCATATATTTT

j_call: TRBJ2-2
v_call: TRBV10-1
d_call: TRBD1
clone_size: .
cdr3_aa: CASSESDRGSQAGELFF
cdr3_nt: TGCGCCAGCAGTGAGTCGGACAGGGGAAGTCAAGCCGGGGAGCTGTTTTTT

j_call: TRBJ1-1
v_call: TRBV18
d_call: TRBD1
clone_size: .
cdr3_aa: CASSSLGQAVHAEAFF
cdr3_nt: TGTGCCAGCTCATCCCTTGGACAGGCAGTCCACGCTGAAGCTTTCTTT

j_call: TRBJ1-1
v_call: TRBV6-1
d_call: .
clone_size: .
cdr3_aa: CASSADRQISNTEAFF
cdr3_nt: TGTGCCAGCAGTGCAGATAGACAGATTTCGAACACTGAAGCTTTCTTT

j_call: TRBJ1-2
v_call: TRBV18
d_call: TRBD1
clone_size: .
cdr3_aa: CASSNNRGEGYGYTF
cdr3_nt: TGTGCCAGCTCAAACAACAGGGGTGAGGGCTATGGCTACACCTTC

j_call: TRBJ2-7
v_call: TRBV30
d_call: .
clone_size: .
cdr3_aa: CAWRGPGDYEQYF
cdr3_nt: TGTGCCTGGCGAGGGCCGGGGGACTACGAGCAGTACTTC

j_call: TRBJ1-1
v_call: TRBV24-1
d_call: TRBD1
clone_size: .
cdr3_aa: CATSDFWDRLFF
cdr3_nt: TGTGCCACCAGTGATTTTTGGGACAGGTTGTTCTTT

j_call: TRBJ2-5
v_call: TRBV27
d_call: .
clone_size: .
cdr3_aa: CASSWSSQETQYF
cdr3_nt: TGTGCCAGCAGTTGGAGCAGCCAAGAGACCCAGTACTTC

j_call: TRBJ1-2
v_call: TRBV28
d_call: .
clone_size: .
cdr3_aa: CASSATIGYGYTF
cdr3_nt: TGTGCGTCCTCCGCAACTATTGGCTATGGCTACACCTTC

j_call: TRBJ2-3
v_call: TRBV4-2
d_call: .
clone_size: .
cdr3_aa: CASSQDSTTRGVTQYF
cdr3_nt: TGTGCCAGCAGCCAAGATTCCACCACCCGCGGCGTTACGCAGTATTTT

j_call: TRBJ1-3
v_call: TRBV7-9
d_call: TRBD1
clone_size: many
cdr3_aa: CAGSKGGASGNTIYF
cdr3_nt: TGTGCCGGGAGTAAAGGGGGCGCATCTGGAAACACCATATATTTT

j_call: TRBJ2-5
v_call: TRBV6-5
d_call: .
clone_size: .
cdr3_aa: CASRPGIHLETQYF
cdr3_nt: TGTGCCAGCCGCCCGGGGATTCATCTGGAGACCCAGTACTTC

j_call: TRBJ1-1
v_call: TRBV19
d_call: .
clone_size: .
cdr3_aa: CASSFGHLNTEAFF
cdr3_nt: TGTGCCAGTAGTTTTGGACACTTGAACACTGAAGCTTTCTTT